This entry is about one T cell receptor beta chain. As yet, its antigen is unknown. The sample comes from a study of identifying expanded T cells in peripheral blood. The study's findings and limits: Variance in clone template counts between two-week samples significantly increased with total template count across all healthy donors.

This table comes from immunoSEQ multiplex PCR, and its TCRdb copy is limited to in-frame clones, with some not included. The sample holds about 100,000 clones, approximately 88% seen once. CDR3 size: 15 residues. V was cut by 1 base and J by 3 bases, with 12 bases left in between. CDR1 SGHRS and CDR2 YFSETQ come from the germline V gene. No infections or other immune events were documented during collection. This chain joins TRBV5-1 and TRBJ2-3; D is unclear. Sequencing used blood. The clonotype was recovered from a person between 18 and 70 years old in good health. The CDR3 DNA is TGCGCCAGCAGCTTGAATTCGGATTGGACAGATACGCAGTATTTT. This translates into CASSLNSDWTDTQYF.